Presented here are 7 T cell receptor beta chains from one specimen sequenced in a study of CD8+ T cells in alopecia areata. Treatment reported: oral pan-JAK inhibitor, 5-10 mg twice daily. The authors extracted RNA and reverse transcribed it into cDNA as the sequencing template. Some clones are missing from TCRdb's copy, which holds only in-frame ones; the method was immunoSEQ multiplex PCR. Of over 150,000 clones listed, about 60% are singletons. The material was CD8+ T cells sorted from blood, obtained at week 24, from a patient treated with tofacitinib. These receptor sequences come from a human donor with alopecia areata.

This clone was counted only a few times. The chain joins TRBV4-1 to TRBJ2-5, with D perhaps TRBD1 (6 bases). Germline V gene sequence: CDR1 MGHRA, CDR2 YSYEKL. Trimming left V 0 bases short and J 5 bases short, with 16 bases between. The CDR3 runs 16 residues. CDR3 protein: CASSQDWQWGRETQYF. As DNA, the CDR3 is TGCGCCAGCAGCCAAGATTGGCAGTGGGGGCGGGAGACCCAGTACTTC.

V gene TRBV27 combines with J gene TRBJ1-5, with 7 bases lining up with TRBD1. The CDR3 contains 15 residues. CDR1 is MNHEY, CDR2 SMNVEV, per germline (reference sequence). V shed 4 bases, J shed 5 bases, and the junction held 8 bases outside the gene matches. CDR3 protein: CASSSHRRGDQPQHF. The CDR3 DNA reads TGTGCCAGCAGTTCCCACCGCAGGGGGGATCAGCCCCAGCATTTT.

This rearrangement joins TRBV19 to TRBJ2-6; D not certain. V gave up 7 bases and J gave up 0 bases, with 13 bases separating them. Germline CDR1 is LNHDA and CDR2 is SQIVND (reference sequence). The CDR3 has 16 amino acids. DNA of the CDR3: TGTGCCAGTATAGGTCCGGAGCACTCTGGGGCCAACGTCCTGACTTTC. Translating it yields CASIGPEHSGANVLTF.

V and J are TRBV5-1 and TRBJ1-2, with D tentatively TRBD1 (6 bases). The CDR3 has 15 amino acids. V shed 0 bases and J shed 6 bases, with 15 bases lying between them. In germline, CDR1 is SGHRS, CDR2 YFSETQ. CDR3 nucleotide sequence: TGCGCCAGCAGCTTGGGGGCAGGGGCTAGAGATGGCTACACCTTC. Protein sequence: CASSLGAGARDGYTF.

The rearrangement links TRBV2 to TRBJ2-3; no firm D call. The CDR3 has 15 residues. V was cut by 7 bases and J by 1 base, with 15 bases left in between. Germline values: CDR1 SNHLY, CDR2 FYNNEI. CDR3: CASTQTSYGTDTQYF. The DNA for the CDR3 is TGTGCCAGCACCCAGACCTCATACGGCACAGATACGCAGTATTTT.

The rearrangement joins TRBV11-2 to TRBJ2-7; D uncertain. With 0 bases removed from V and 1 base from J, the gap between germline ends came to 10 bases. The CDR3 covers 15 residues. Germline loops: CDR1 SGHAT, CDR2 FQNNGV. As DNA, the CDR3 is TGTGCCAGCAGCTTAGAACCATCGAGATCCTACGAGCAGTACTTC. Translating it yields CASSLEPSRSYEQYF.

This chain uses TRBV7-8 with TRBJ2-7; the D is unclear. V lost 3 bases, J lost 2 bases, and 11 bases lay in between. This CDR3 spans 14 amino acids. Germline-derived CDR1 and CDR2 are SGHVS and FQNEAQ. The chain's CDR3 is CASSFSQITYEQYF. The CDR3 DNA reads as TGTGCCAGCAGCTTCTCACAGATTACCTACGAGCAGTACTTC.